This T cell receptor (beta chain) was profiled in a study of blood T cell repertoires in COVID-19. Whole-study context: Acute and convalescent COVID-19 samples came from the United States, Italy and Spain. Sources were T cells, B-cell-depleted T cells, or PBMCs; the material itself was cDNA or gDNA.

Sequencing was performed with immunoSEQ multiplex PCR; in TCRdb, only in-frame clones are kept and a portion is missing. The table lists roughly 150,000 clones, around 84% of them singletons, with under 3% in the top ten. The Seattle patients, enrolled during active infection, were followed longitudinally. V gave up 5 bases and J gave up 5 bases; unmatched junction bases: 8. Germline CDR1 is MDHEN and CDR2 is SYDVKM. This CDR3 comprises 16 residues. Sequencing was performed on peripheral blood. This clonotype originated in a woman older than 75 with COVID-19, enrolled during active disease. This chain uses TRBV28 with TRBJ2-1; 11 nucleotides line up with TRBD2. The CDR3 here is CASSPWTSGPNNEQFF. The CDR3 bases are TGTGCCAGCAGTCCGTGGACTAGCGGGCCAAACAATGAGCAGTTCTTC.